This TCR beta chain stems from a study of lymphopenia after photon versus proton radiotherapy. Points from the study as a whole: Post-nadir diversity loss with photons came from oligoclonal expansion, particularly CD8+ Temra cells.

Produced via immunoSEQ multiplex PCR; TCRdb's table is partial and in-frame only. In the table there are approximately 150,000 clones, 75% to 90% of which are singletons. This clone turned up a few times. Its antigen is unknown. V gave up 1 base and J gave up 1 base, with 13 bases separating them. This CDR3 has 15 amino acids. CDR1 is GTSNPN, CDR2 SVGIG, per germline (reference sequence). The sequence was collected from a man between 50 and 59 years old with gastric cancer. Sequenced material: peripheral blood, taken from a patient treated with photon-based radiotherapy. The chain joins TRBV30 to TRBJ1-1; D is perhaps TRBD1 (5 bases). This CDR3 is CAWSGQGYKNTEAFF. The CDR3 DNA sequence: TGTGCCTGGAGTGGGCAGGGATATAAGAACACTGAAGCTTTCTTT.